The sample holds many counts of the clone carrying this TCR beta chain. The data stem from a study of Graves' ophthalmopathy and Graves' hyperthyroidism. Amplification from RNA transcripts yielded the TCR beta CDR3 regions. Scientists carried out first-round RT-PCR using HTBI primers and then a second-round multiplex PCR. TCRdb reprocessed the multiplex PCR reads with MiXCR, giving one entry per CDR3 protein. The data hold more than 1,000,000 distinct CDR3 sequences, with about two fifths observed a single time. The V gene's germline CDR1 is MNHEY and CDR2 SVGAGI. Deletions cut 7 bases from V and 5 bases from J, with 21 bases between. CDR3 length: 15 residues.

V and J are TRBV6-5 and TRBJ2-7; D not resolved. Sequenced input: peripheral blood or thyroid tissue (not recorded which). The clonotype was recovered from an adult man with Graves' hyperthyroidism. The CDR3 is CASTPSARIPNEQYF. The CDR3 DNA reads TGTGCCAGCACTCCTTCGGCCCGTATCCCCAACGAGCAGTACTTC.